This T cell receptor (beta chain) was sequenced for a study of blood T cell repertoires in COVID-19. A few counts support this clone. Sequencing used immunoSEQ multiplex PCR; TCRdb keeps in-frame clones, though not all of them. The sample shows 180,000 or so clones, less than 80% of them seen only once. The CDR3 consists of 17 residues. V was clipped by 0 bases and J by 1 base; unmatched bases: 5. CDR1 LGHDT and CDR2 YNNKEL come from the germline V gene (reference sequence). This chain links TRBV3-1 (or the pseudogene TRBV3-2) with TRBJ1-1; 10 bases are a match to TRBD1. The TCR sequence derives from a man over 45 who had recovered from COVID-19. The sequenced sample was peripheral blood. In DNA form, the CDR3 reads TGTGCCAGCAGCCAAGATAGACAGGGGGCACAGAACACTGAAGCTTTCTTT. This gives the protein CASSQDRQGAQNTEAFF.